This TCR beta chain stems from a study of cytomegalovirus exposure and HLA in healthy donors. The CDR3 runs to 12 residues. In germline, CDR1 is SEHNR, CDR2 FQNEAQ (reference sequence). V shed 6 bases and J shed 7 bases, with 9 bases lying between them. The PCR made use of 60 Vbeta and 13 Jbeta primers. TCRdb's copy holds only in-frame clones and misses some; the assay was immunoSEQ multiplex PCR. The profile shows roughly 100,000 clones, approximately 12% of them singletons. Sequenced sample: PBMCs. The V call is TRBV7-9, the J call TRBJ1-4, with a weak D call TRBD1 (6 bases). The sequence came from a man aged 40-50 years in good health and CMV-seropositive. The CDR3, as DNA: TGTGCCAGCAGTGAGGACAGTGAAAAACTGTTTTTT. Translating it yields CASSEDSEKLFF.